Described below is a single T cell receptor beta chain sequence and its context. The antigen is undetermined. Sequencing libraries for TCR beta were prepared with iRepertoire HTBI primers and Arm-PCR of CDR3 regions. TCRdb itself ran the multiplex PCR reads through MiXCR, one entry per CDR3 protein. The data show fewer than 600,000 distinct CDR3 sequences, roughly 22% seen once. The source of the sample is a study of regulatory T cells in long-lasting Graves disease. Study information: The criterion for persistent Graves' disease was over 5 years of antithyroid drugs with positive TSH receptor antibodies.

Overall study results and limits: The study found persistent patients shared more public clonotypes (approximately 2,700) than new patients (over 900).

Time point reported: persistent/refractory GD, antithyroid drugs over 5 years with positive TRAb. From PBMCs, RNA was extracted and then used to make the TCR library. This TCR derives from a female donor with Graves disease. Sample: peripheral blood mononuclear cells (PBMCs), taken when the disease was refractory, from a patient treated with antithyroid drugs.

The CDR3 DNA reads TGTGCCTGGGGGGACAGGGGCCCTAATTCACCCCTCCACTTT. It translates to CAWGDRGPNSPLHF. The chain combines TRBV30 with TRBJ1-6, with 10 bases fitting TRBD1. The V gene end was trimmed by 5 bases and the J gene end by 6 bases; junction bases not matched to a gene: 4. Germline CDR1 GTSNPN, CDR2 SVGIG (reference sequence). CDR3 length: 14 residues.